Below, 20 T cell receptor beta chains from the same sample are listed, as sequenced in a study of blood T cell repertoires in COVID-19. Produced via immunoSEQ multiplex PCR; TCRdb's table is partial and in-frame only. Of about 47,000 clones in the sample, less than 70% are singletons; the top ten hold roughly 5.8%. The specimen sequenced was peripheral blood. The source is a man older than 75 with acute or convalescent COVID-19.

The V gene is TRBV6-6, the J gene TRBJ1-1, with D possibly being TRBD1 (5 bases). V lost 2 bases to trimming and J lost 4 bases, with 8 bases between them. CDR3 length: 13 amino acids. The germline CDR1 and CDR2 sequences are MNHNY and SVGAGI (reference sequence). This CDR3 reads CASSYAGPTEAFF. DNA of the CDR3: TGTGCCAGCAGTTACGCGGGACCCACTGAAGCTTTCTTT.

The count of this clone is one. Additional DNA sequences in this sample encode the identical CDR3. The J gene is TRBJ2-2, the V gene TRBV18; 8 bases are shared with TRBD1. This CDR3 has 15 amino acids. Germline V CDR1 and CDR2: KGHSH, LQKENI. Trimming took 1 base from V and 3 from J; bases not matched to a gene: 1. CDR3 sequence: CASSPRTGYTGELFF. The CDR3 coding sequence is TGTGCCAGCTCACCACGGACAGGGTACACCGGGGAGCTGTTTTTT.

The CDR3 loop is CASSDPLVAGELFF. The CDR3, as DNA: TGTGCCAGCAGCGATCCACTAGTAGCCGGGGAGCTGTTTTTT. V usage is TRBV11-2 and J usage is TRBJ2-2, with a tentative D call TRBD2 (5 bases). From germline, CDR1 is SGHAT and CDR2 FQNNGV. The CDR3 runs to 14 residues. The V and J ends lost 5 bases and 6 bases respectively, with 13 bases between them.

The J gene is TRBJ1-2, the V gene TRBV28, with 7 bases matching TRBD1. The CDR3 loop spans 15 amino acids. The V and J ends lost 2 bases and 3 bases, in that order; junction bases with no gene match: 6. Germline CDR1 is MDHEN and CDR2 is SYDVKM. The CDR3 DNA follows: TGTGCCAGCAGTTTAGGACAGGCGGGCGACTATGGCTACACCTTC. As protein: CASSLGQAGDYGYTF.

V and J are TRBV3-1 (or the pseudogene TRBV3-2) and TRBJ2-7, with TRBD1 matching over 11 bases. Germline CDR1 and CDR2: LGHDT and YNNKEL (reference sequence). Trimming cost V 0 bases and J 4 bases; bases outside gene matches: 8. This CDR3 region has 17 residues. The CDR3 DNA sequence: TGTGCCAGCAGCCAAGAGGGAGGACAGGGGGCTTGGTACGAGCAGTACTTC. Translated: CASSQEGGQGAWYEQYF.

This clone was counted only a few times. The J gene is TRBJ2-7, the V gene TRBV3-1 (or the pseudogene TRBV3-2), with 12 bases matching TRBD2. This CDR3 spans 19 amino acids. CDR1 LGHDT and CDR2 YNNKEL come from the germline V gene (reference sequence). V was clipped by 4 bases and J by 2 bases; unmatched bases: 15. The CDR3 nucleotides read TGTGCCAGCAGCCCAGAGATTGGTGCTAGCGGGAGGGCGGCCTACGAGCAGTACTTC. Translated: CASSPEIGASGRAAYEQYF.

The chain has TRBV6-2 or TRBV6-3 and TRBJ2-1; D possibly corresponds to TRBD1 (6 bases). Trimming left V 4 bases short and J 0 bases short, with 13 bases between. The length of the CDR3 is 16 residues. CDR1 and CDR2 from the germline V gene are MNHEY and SVGEGT. CDR3 nucleotide sequence: TGTGCCAGCAGTTCCCGACAGGTCGGCTCCTACAATGAGCAGTTCTTC. The encoded protein is CASSSRQVGSYNEQFF.

J is TRBJ2-7 and V is TRBV18, with TRBD2 matching over 11 bases. CDR1 is KGHSH, CDR2 LQKENI, per germline. The CDR3 totals 16 residues. The ends lost 6 bases at V and 5 bases at J; junction bases unmatched: 12. The CDR3 region is CASSPNSGRASDEQYF. For the CDR3, the DNA is TGTGCCAGCTCGCCCAATAGCGGGAGGGCCTCGGACGAGCAGTACTTC.

This chain joins TRBV2 and TRBJ2-3, with 15 bases that match TRBD2. CDR1 and CDR2 from the germline V gene are SNHLY and FYNNEI. V trimming: 7 bases; J trimming: 4 bases; junction bases outside the gene matches: 3. This CDR3 has 15 amino acids. In DNA form, the CDR3 reads TGTGCCAGCAAAAGGACTAGCGGGGGGGCAGATACGCAGTATTTT. Its protein product is CASKRTSGGADTQYF. The whole variable domain, filled in from reference TRBV2 and TRBJ2-3, reads EPEVTQTPSHQVTQMGQEVILRCVPISNHLYFYWYRQILGQKVEFLVSFYNNEISEKSEIFDDQFSVERPDGSNFTLKIRSTKLEDSAMYFCASKRTSGGADTQYFGPGTRLTVL.

As to this clone: One end of the junction does not line up with germline, which may come from a read error. J is TRBJ1-2 and V is TRBV19; tentative D call: TRBD1 (5 bases). Germline CDR1 reads LNHDA; CDR2 reads SQIVND (reference sequence). The length of the CDR3 is 14 residues. The CDR3, as DNA: TGTGTCAGTACCCGACAGTATTCTAACTATGGCTACACCTTC. Amino acids: CVSTRQYSNYGYTF.

This clone was counted between two and nine times. The rearrangement uses TRBV9 and TRBJ1-6; TRBD1 might be the D (5 bases). Germline CDR1 and CDR2: SGDLS and YYNGEE. V lost 0 bases and J lost 7, with 17 bases in between. The CDR3 length is 17 residues. The CDR3 loop is CASSVGLEKGRNSPLHF. The CDR3 bases are TGTGCCAGCAGCGTAGGCCTGGAGAAGGGGCGGAATTCACCCCTCCACTTT.

The chain uses TRBV9 and TRBJ2-3; D not certain. Germline V gene sequence: CDR1 SGDLS, CDR2 YYNGEE. This CDR3 spans 15 amino acids. Trimming stripped 4 bases from V and 2 bases from J, with 14 bases between. For the CDR3, the DNA is TGTGCCAGCAGCCCATACAGAGAATTCACAGATACGCAGTATTTT. This codes for CASSPYREFTDTQYF.

This chain connects TRBV5-4 to TRBJ2-7, with 9 nucleotides matching TRBD2. The CDR3 runs to 16 residues. J was trimmed by 0 bases and V by 5 bases; bases with no gene match: 9. Germline CDR1 SGHNT, CDR2 YYREEE (reference sequence). CDR3 nucleotides: TGTGCCAGCAGTCAGGGGAGCGGGGGGATCTCCTACGAGCAGTACTTC. Amino acids: CASSQGSGGISYEQYF.

This clone was counted between two and nine times. The V call is TRBV30, the J call TRBJ2-1, with a weak D call TRBD1 (5 bases). Between the trimmed V and J ends, which lost 0 bases and 10 bases, there was a span of 7 bases. This CDR3 contains 11 residues. Germline V gene lookup returns CDR1 GTSNPN and CDR2 SVGIG (reference sequence). The CDR3 spells CAWSVGAEQFF. The CDR3 bases are TGTGCCTGGAGTGTAGGGGCCGAGCAGTTCTTC.

This rearrangement joins TRBV7-9 to TRBJ2-5; 7 positions match TRBD2. V trimming: 5 bases; J trimming: 5 bases; junction bases outside the gene matches: 8. This CDR3 comprises 14 residues. Germline V gene sequence: CDR1 SEHNR, CDR2 FQNEAQ (reference sequence). The CDR3 region has the DNA TGTGCCAGCAGCCCGACGGGGGGTGAGGAGACCCAGTACTTC. It yields the protein CASSPTGGEETQYF.

In its sample, this clone was seen a few times. The chain couples TRBV5-1 to TRBJ2-2; possibly TRBD1 for D (6 bases). The V gene's germline CDR1 is SGHRS and CDR2 YFSETQ. Trimming pared 0 bases from V and 5 bases from J, leaving 11 bases between. The CDR3 sequence is 15 residues long. The CDR3 region has the DNA TGCGCCAGCAGCTTGGGGGGACATATGACCGGGGAGCTGTTTTTT. It translates to CASSLGGHMTGELFF.

This clone was seen a handful of times. The rearrangement uses TRBV9 and TRBJ1-1; tentative D call: TRBD1 (5 bases). V lost 0 bases, J lost 3 bases, and 6 bases lay in between. The CDR3 has 13 amino acids. Germline-derived CDR1 and CDR2 are SGDLS and YYNGEE. The CDR3 loop is CASSVAGDTEAFF. CDR3 in DNA: TGTGCCAGCAGCGTAGCGGGGGACACTGAAGCTTTCTTT.

The V and J genes are TRBV9 and TRBJ2-5; the match to TRBD2 covers 8 bases. V lost 5 bases and J lost 5; bases outside the gene matches: 8. The length of the CDR3 is 14 residues. Germline V gene lookup returns CDR1 SGDLS and CDR2 YYNGEE. The CDR3: CASSVRGGGETQYF. The CDR3 DNA is TGTGCCAGCAGTGTCCGGGGGGGCGGCGAGACCCAGTACTTC.

The rearrangement links TRBV2 to TRBJ2-1; D possibly corresponds to TRBD1 (6 bases). The germline V gene has CDR1 SNHLY and CDR2 FYNNEI. This CDR3 comprises 14 residues. V was shortened by 6 bases and J by 7 bases, with 16 bases between the two germline ends. The CDR3 region has the DNA TGTGCCAGCAGAACAGGGTTCAACAAGAATGAGCAGTTCTTC. Encoded protein: CASRTGFNKNEQFF.

The chain couples TRBV5-4 to TRBJ2-3; 10 bases map to TRBD2. J gave up 2 bases and V 6 bases, and 6 bases lay outside the gene matches. The germline gives CDR1 SGHNT, CDR2 YYREEE (reference sequence). There are 15 residues in the CDR3. DNA for the CDR3: TGTGCCAGCACCTCCCTAGCGGGAGCCACAGATACGCAGTATTTT. Residues: CASTSLAGATDTQYF.